This T cell receptor (beta chain) was obtained from a study of beta chain features in type 1 diabetes. Turning to the study itself: The study examined 107,917,701 sorted cells across all samples. Study-wide results and limits: cDNA sequencing could over-represent cells with high TCR expression. PCR may have favored shorter templates equally in patients and controls.

Every isolated RNA sample was fully reverse transcribed, so sequencing captured expressed TCRB transcripts. Method: immunoSEQ multiplex PCR; TCRdb's copy keeps in-frame clones and lacks some. There are 250,000 or so clones in the sample; about 70% occur only once, and 0.053% lies in the top ten. A remark on this clone: Its antigen remains unknown.

The germline V gene encodes CDR1 MGHDK and CDR2 SYGVNS. The CDR3 covers 13 residues. The ends were cut back, 7 bases at V and 3 bases at J, with 13 bases in the middle. The sample comprised naive CD4+ T cells from blood. The sequence came from a man aged 30-40 years in good health. The chain joins TRBV25-1 to TRBJ2-7; D is possibly TRBD1 (7 bases). The CDR3 spells CASTQGGFYEQYF. CDR3 sequence (DNA): TGTGCCAGCACTCAGGGGGGCTTCTACGAGCAGTACTTC.